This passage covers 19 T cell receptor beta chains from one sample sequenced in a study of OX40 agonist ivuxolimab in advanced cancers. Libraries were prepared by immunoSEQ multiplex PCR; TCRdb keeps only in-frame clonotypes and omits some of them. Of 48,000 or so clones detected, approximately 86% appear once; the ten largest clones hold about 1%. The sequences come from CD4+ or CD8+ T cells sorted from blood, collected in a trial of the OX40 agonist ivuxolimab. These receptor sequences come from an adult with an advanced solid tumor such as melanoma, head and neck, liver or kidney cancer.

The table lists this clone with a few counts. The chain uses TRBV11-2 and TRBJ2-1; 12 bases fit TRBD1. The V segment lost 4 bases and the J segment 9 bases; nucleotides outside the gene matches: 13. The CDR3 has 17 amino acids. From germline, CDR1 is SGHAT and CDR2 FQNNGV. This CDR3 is CASSSRGDRGRLSEQFF. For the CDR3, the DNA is TGTGCCAGCAGCTCTAGGGGGGACAGGGGGCGTTTGAGTGAGCAGTTCTTC.

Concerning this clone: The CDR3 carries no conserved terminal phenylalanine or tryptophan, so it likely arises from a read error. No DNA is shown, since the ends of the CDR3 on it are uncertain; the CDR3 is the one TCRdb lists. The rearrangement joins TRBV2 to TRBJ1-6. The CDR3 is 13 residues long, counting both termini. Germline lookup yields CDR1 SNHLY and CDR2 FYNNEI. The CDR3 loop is CASRGDIGSRYHS.

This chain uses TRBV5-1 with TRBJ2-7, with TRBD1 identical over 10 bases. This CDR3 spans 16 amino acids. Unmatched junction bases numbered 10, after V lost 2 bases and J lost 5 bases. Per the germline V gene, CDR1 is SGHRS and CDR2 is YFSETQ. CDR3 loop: CASSFAPGTGENEQYF. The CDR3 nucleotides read TGCGCCAGCAGCTTCGCCCCCGGGACAGGGGAGAACGAGCAGTACTTC.

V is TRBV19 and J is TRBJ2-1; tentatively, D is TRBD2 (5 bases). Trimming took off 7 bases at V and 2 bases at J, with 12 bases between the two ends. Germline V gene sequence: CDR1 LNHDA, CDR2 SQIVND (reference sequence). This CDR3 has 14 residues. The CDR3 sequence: CASNPTSPYNEQFF. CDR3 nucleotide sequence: TGTGCCAGTAACCCAACTAGTCCCTACAATGAGCAGTTCTTC.

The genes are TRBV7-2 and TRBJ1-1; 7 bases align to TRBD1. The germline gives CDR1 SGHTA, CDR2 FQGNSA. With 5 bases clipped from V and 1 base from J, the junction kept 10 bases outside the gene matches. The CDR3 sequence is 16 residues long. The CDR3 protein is CASSRFRQGSNTEAFF. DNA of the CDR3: TGTGCCAGCAGCCGATTCAGACAGGGCTCGAACACTGAAGCTTTCTTT.

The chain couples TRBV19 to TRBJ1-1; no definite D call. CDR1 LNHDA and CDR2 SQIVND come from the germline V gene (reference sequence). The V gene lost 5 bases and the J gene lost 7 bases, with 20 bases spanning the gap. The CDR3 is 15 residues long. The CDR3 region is CASSPEQRVIYEAFF. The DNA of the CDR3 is TGTGCCAGTAGTCCTGAACAGCGTGTGATTTATGAAGCTTTCTTT.

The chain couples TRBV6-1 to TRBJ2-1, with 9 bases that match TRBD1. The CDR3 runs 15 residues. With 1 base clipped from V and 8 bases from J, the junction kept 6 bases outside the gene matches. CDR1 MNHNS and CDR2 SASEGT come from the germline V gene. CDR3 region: CASSEVRQGVYEQFF. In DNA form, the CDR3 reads TGTGCCAGCAGTGAAGTTAGACAGGGGGTCTATGAGCAGTTCTTC.

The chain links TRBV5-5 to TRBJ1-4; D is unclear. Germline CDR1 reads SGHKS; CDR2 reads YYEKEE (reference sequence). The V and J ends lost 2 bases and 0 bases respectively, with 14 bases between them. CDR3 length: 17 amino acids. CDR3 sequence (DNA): TGTGCCAGCAGCTTTATATTTTCAGCCACAACTAATGAAAAACTGTTTTTT. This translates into CASSFIFSATTNEKLFF. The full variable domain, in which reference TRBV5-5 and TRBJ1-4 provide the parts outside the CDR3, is DAGVTQSPTHLIKTRGQQVTLRCSPISGHKSVSWYQQVLGQGPQFIFQYYEKEERGRGNFPDRFSARQFPNYSSELNVNALLLGDSALYLCASSFIFSATTNEKLFFGSGTQLSVL.

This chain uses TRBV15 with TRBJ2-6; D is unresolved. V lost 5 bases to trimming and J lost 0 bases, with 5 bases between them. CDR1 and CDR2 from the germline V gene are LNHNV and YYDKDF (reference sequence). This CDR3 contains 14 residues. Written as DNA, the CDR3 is TGTGCCACCAGCCGCCGCTCTGGGGCCAACGTCCTGACTTTC. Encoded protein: CATSRRSGANVLTF.

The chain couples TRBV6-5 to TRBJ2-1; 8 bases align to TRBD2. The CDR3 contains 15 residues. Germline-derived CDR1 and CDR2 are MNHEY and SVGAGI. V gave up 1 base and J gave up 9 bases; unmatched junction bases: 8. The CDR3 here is CASSYLSGGPGEQFF. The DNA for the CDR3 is TGTGCCAGCAGTTACTTGTCGGGGGGGCCGGGTGAGCAGTTCTTC.

The CDR3 loop reads CATRIRGSTYNEQFF. DNA for the CDR3: TGTGCCACTAGGATTCGGGGGTCCACCTACAATGAGCAGTTCTTC. The V and J genes are TRBV15 and TRBJ2-1; possible D gene TRBD2, 6 bases. The CDR3 spans 15 residues. CDR1 LNHNV and CDR2 YYDKDF come from the germline V gene (reference sequence). The V and J ends lost 9 bases and 2 bases respectively, with 17 bases between them.

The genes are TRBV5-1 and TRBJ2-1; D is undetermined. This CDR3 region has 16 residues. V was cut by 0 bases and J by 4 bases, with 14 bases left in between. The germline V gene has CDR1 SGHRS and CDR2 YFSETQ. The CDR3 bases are TGCGCCAGCAGCTTGGTGGCAGGCCCTACGTACAATGAGCAGTTCTTC. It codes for CASSLVAGPTYNEQFF.

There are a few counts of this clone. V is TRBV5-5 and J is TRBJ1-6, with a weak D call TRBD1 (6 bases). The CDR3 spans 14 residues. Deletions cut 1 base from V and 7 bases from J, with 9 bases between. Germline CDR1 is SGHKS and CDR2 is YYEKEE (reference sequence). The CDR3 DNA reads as TGTGCCAGCAGCTTGACAGGGAAAAATTCACCCCTCCACTTT. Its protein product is CASSLTGKNSPLHF.

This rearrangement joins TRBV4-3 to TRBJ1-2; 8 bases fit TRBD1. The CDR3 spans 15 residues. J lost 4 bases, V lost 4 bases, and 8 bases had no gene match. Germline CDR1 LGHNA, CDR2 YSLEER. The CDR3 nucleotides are TGCGCCAGCAGCCCGGGACAGGCTAGGATCTATGGCTACACCTTC. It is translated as CASSPGQARIYGYTF.

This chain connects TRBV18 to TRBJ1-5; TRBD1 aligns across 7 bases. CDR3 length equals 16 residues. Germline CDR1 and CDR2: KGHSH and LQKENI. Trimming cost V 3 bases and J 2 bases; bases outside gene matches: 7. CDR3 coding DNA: TGTGCCAGCTCACCGAGGACAGGTGAGGGCAATCAGCCCCAGCATTTT. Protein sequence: CASSPRTGEGNQPQHF.

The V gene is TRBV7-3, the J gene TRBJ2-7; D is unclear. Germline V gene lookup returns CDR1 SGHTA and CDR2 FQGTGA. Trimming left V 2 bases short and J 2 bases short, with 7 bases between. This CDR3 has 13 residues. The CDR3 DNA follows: TGTGCCAGCAGCTTAGTTGACACCTACGAGCAGTACTTC. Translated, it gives CASSLVDTYEQYF. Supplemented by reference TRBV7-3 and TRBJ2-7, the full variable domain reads GAGVSQTPSNKVTEKGKYVELRCDPISGHTALYWYRQSLGQGPEFLIYFQGTGAADDSGLPNDRFFAVRPEGSVSTLKIQRTERGDSAVYLCASSLVDTYEQYFGPGTRLTVT.

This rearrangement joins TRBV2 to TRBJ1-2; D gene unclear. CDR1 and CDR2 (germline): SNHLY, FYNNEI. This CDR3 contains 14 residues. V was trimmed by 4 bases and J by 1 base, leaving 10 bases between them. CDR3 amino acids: CASSVRTSNYGYTF. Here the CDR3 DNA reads TGTGCCAGCAGTGTCAGAACAAGTAACTATGGCTACACCTTC.

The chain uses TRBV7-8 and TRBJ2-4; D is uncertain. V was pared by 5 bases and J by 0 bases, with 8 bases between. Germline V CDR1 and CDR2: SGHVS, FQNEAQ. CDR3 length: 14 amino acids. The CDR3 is CASSPRGAKNIQYF. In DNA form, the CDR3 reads TGTGCCAGCAGCCCTCGTGGAGCCAAAAACATTCAGTACTTC.

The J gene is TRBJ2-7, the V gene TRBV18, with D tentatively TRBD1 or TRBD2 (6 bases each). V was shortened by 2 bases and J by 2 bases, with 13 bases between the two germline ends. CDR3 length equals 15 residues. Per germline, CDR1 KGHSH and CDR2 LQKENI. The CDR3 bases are TGTGCCAGCTCACCAGGCCAGGGGAGGACCTACGAGCAGTACTTC. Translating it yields CASSPGQGRTYEQYF. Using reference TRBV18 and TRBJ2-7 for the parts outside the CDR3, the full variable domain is NAGVMQNPRHLVRRRGQEARLRCSPMKGHSHVYWYRQLPEEGLKFMVYLQKENIIDESGMPKERFSAEFPKEGPSILRIQQVVRGDSAAYFCASSPGQGRTYEQYFGPGTRLTVT.